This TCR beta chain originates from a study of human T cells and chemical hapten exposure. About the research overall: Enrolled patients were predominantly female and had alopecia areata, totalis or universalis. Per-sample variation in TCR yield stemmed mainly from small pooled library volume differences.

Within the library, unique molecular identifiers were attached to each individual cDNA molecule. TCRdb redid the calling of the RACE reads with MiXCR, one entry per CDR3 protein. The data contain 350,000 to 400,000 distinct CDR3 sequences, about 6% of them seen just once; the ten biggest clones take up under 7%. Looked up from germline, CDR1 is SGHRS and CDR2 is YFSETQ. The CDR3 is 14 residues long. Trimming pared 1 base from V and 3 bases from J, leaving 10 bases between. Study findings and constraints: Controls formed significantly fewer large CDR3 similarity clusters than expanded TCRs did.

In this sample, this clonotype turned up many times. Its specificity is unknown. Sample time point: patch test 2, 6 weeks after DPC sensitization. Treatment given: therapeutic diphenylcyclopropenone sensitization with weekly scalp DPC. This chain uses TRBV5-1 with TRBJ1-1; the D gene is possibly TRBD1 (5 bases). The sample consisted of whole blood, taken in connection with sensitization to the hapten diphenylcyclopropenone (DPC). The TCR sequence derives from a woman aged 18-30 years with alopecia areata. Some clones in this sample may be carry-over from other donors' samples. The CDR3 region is CASSLWGKDTEAFF. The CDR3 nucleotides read TGCGCCAGCAGCTTGTGGGGGAAGGACACTGAAGCTTTCTTT.